This T cell receptor (beta chain) was obtained from a study of blood T cell repertoires in COVID-19. Study-wide background: Collection of acute and convalescent COVID-19 samples took place in the United States, Italy and Spain. From T cells, B-cell-depleted T cells, or PBMCs came the material, which was cDNA or gDNA.

As processed by the authors: Cell counts per sample came from amplifying reference gene primers. Produced via immunoSEQ multiplex PCR; TCRdb's table is partial and in-frame only. V and J calls and clone size are those listed in that table; D and trimming were worked out from the DNA. The data contain tens of thousands of clones, around 86% of them singletons. Sequences were obtained from peripheral blood. This sequence was found in a human donor with active COVID-19. The donor label of this sample is uncertain.

CDR3 protein: CASSGGGATYGYTF. CDR3 sequence (DNA): TGCGCCAGCTCAGGCGGGGGCGCAACCTATGGCTACACCTTC. The chain recombines TRBV5-1 with TRBJ1-2; perhaps TRBD1 as D (6 bases). The CDR3 consists of 14 residues. V lost 7 bases to trimming and J lost 4 bases, with 17 bases between them. CDR1 is SGHRS and CDR2 is YFSETQ in the germline V gene.